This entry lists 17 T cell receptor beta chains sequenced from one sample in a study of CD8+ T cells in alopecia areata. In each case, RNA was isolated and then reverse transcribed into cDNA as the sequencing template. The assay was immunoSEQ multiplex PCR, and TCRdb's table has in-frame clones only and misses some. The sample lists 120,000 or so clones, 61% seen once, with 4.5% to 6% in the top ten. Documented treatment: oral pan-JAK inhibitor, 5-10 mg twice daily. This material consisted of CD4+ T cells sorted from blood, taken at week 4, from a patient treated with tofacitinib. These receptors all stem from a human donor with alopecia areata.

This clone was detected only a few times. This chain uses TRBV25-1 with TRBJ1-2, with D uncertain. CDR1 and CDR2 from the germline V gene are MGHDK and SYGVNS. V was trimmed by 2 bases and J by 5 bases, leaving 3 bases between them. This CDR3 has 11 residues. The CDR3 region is CASSEAYGYTF. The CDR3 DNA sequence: TGTGCCAGCAGTGAAGCGTATGGCTACACCTTC.

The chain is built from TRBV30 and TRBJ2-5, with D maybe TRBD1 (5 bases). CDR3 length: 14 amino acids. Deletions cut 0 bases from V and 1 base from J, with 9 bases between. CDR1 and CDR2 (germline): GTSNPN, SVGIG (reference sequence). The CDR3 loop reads CAWSVTGGQETQYF. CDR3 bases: TGTGCCTGGAGTGTTACAGGCGGCCAAGAGACCCAGTACTTC.

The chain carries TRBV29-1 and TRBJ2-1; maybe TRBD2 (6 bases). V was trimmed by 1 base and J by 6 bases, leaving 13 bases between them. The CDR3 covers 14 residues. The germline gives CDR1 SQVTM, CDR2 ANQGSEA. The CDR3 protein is CSVEAGVVGNEQFF. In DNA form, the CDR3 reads TGCAGCGTTGAAGCGGGAGTAGTAGGCAATGAGCAGTTCTTC.

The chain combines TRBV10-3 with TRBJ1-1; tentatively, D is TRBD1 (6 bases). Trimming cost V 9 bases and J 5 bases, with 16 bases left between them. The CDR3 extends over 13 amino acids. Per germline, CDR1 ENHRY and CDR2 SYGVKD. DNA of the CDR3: TGTGCCATTTCCCGGGACAAGGGAACTGAAGCTTTCTTT. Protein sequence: CAISRDKGTEAFF.

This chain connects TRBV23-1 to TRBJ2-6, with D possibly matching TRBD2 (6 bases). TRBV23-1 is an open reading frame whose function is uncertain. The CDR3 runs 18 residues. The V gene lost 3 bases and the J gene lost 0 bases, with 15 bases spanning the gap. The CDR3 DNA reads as TGCGCCAGCAGTCATTCGTCCGGAGGGAACTCTGGGGCCAACGTCCTGACTTTC. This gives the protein CASSHSSGGNSGANVLTF.

The chain's CDR3 is CASSSPNGYGYTF. The CDR3 DNA reads TGTGCCAGCAGTTCCCCGAACGGCTATGGCTACACCTTC. V gene TRBV27 combines with J gene TRBJ1-2, with unresolved D. V lost 4 bases to trimming and J lost 4 bases, with 10 bases between them. The CDR3 sequence is 13 residues long. The germline CDR1 and CDR2 sequences are MNHEY and SMNVEV (reference sequence).

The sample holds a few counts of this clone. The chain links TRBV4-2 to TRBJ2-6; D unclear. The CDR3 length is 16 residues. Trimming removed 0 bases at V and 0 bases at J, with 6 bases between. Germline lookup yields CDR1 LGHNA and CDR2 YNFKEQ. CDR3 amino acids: CASSQEASSGANVLTF. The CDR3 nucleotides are TGTGCCAGCAGCCAAGAGGCCTCCTCTGGGGCCAACGTCCTGACTTTC.

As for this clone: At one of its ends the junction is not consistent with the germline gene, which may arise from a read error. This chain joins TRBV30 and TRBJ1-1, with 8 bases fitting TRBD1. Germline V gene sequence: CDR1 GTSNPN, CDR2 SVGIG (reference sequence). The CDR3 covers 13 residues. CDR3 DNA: TGTGCCTGGGACAGGGGACCGAACACTGAAGCTTTTTTT. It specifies CAWDRGPNTEAFF.

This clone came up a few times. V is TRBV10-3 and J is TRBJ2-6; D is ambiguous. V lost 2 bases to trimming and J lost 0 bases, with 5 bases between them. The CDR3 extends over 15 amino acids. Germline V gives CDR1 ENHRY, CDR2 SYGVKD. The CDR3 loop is CAISEDLSGANVLTF. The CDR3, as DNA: TGTGCCATCAGTGAGGACCTCTCTGGGGCCAACGTCCTGACTTTC.

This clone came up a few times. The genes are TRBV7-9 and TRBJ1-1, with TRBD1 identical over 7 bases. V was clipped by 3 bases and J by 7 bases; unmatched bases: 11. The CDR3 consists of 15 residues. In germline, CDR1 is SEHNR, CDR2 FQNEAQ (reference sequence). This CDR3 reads CASSFSRETGSEAFF. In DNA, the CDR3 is TGTGCCAGCAGCTTTTCAAGGGAGACAGGGAGTGAAGCTTTCTTT.

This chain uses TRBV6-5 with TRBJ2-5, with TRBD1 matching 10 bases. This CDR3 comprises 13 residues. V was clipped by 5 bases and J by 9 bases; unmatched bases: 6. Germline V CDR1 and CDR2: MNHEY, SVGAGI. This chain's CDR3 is CASSRDRGEAQYF. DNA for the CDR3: TGTGCCAGCAGTCGGGACAGGGGCGAAGCCCAGTACTTC.

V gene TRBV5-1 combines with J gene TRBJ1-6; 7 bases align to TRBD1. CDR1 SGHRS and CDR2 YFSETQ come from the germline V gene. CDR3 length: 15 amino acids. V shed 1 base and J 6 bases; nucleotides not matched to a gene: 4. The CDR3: CASSLIGTANSPLHF. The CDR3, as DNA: TGCGCCAGCAGCTTGATCGGGACAGCTAATTCACCCCTCCACTTT.

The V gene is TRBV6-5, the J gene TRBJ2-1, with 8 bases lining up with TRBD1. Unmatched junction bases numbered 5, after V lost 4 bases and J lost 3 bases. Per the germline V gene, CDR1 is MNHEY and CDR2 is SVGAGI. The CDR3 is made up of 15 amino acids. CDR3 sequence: CASSLDRAYYNEQFF. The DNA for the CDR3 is TGTGCCAGCAGTTTGGACAGGGCATACTACAATGAGCAGTTCTTC.

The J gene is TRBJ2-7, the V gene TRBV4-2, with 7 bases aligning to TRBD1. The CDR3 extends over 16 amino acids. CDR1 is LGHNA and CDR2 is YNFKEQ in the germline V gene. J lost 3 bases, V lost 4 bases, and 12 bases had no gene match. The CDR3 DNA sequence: TGTGCCAGCAGCCCGTCCACCGGGACAGACGTCTACGAGCAGTACTTC. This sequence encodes CASSPSTGTDVYEQYF.

The CDR3 nucleotides are TGTGCCAGCAGCCCTCTGGATACGCAGTATTTT. Translating it yields CASSPLDTQYF. J is TRBJ2-3 and V is TRBV7-2; D ambiguous. Trimming shortened V by 5 bases and J by 6 bases, and 6 bases separated the two germline ends. Germline loops: CDR1 SGHTA, CDR2 FQGNSA. The length of the CDR3 is 11 residues.

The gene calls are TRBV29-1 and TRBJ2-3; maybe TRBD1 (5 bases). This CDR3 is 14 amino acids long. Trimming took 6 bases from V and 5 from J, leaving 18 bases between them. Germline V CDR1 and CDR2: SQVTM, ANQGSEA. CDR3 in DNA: TGCAGCGTAAGCCCCTGGGGCGGAGAAGATACGCAGTATTTT. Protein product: CSVSPWGGEDTQYF.

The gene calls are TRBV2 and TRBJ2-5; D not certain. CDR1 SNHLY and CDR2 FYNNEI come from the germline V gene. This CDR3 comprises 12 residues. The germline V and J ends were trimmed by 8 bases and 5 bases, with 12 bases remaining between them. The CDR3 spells CASSVAQETQYF. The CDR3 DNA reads TGTGCCAGCTCTGTGGCACAGGAGACCCAGTACTTC.